The entry below describes one T cell receptor (beta chain). This entry comes from a study of blood T cell repertoires in COVID-19. Across the study: The samples span acute and convalescent COVID-19 from the United States, Italy and Spain.

Germline-derived CDR1 and CDR2 are MDHEN and SYDVKM. This CDR3 comprises 13 residues. Between the trimmed V and J ends, which lost 6 bases and 1 base, there was a span of 9 bases. Per the authors' pipeline: Amplification of reference gene primers was used by the study to estimate nucleated cell counts. Sequencing was performed with immunoSEQ multiplex PCR; in TCRdb, only in-frame clones are kept and a portion is missing. Clonal size and the V and J genes are those of that table, whereas D and trimming came from the DNA. The sample contains fewer than 200,000 clones, over 75% of which appear only once.

Sequencing was performed on peripheral blood. This chain joins TRBV28 and TRBJ2-5; no clear D. This receptor was taken from a man in his 70s with acute or convalescent COVID-19. The CDR3 protein is CASSPSGQETQYF. CDR3 sequence (DNA): TGTGCCAGCAGCCCGTCCGGCCAAGAGACCCAGTACTTC.